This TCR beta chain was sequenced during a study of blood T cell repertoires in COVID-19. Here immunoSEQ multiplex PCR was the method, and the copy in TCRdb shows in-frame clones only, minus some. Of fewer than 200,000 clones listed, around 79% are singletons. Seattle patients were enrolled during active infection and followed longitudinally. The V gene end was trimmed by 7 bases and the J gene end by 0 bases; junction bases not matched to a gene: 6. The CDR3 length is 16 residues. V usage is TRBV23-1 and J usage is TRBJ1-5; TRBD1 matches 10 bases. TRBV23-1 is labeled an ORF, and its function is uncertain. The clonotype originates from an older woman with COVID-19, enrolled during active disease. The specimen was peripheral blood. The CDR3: CASTMGQGRSNQPQHF. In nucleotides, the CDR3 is TGCGCCAGCACTATGGGACAGGGGCGTAGCAATCAGCCCCAGCATTTT.